This section outlines one T cell receptor beta chain sequence together with its context. CDR1 KGHSH and CDR2 LQKENI come from the germline V gene. This CDR3 has 14 residues. Trimming took off 3 bases at V and 7 bases at J, with 13 bases between the two ends. Disease lasting under 3 months, a NOSPECS grade of at least 4, and a Clinical Activity Score of at least 3 were features of the ophthalmopathy patients. This specimen belongs to a study of T cells in Graves' hyperthyroidism and ophthalmopathy. There were TCR beta CDR3 regions amplified from RNA transcripts. The TCR CDR3 was amplified in a first-round RT-PCR using the HTBI primer set. Using its own MiXCR run on the multiplex PCR reads, TCRdb lists one record per CDR3 protein. The sample holds roughly 640,000 distinct CDR3 sequences; roughly 16% are singletons and the top ten take less than 3.5%.

The clonotype comes from a woman between 40 and 55 years old with Graves' ophthalmopathy. The V call is TRBV18, the J call TRBJ1-5; TRBD1 might be the D (6 bases). Sequenced sample: blood. CDR3 sequence (DNA): TGTGCCAGCTCACCCTATGGGGGCGGACAGCCCCAGCATTTT. It encodes CASSPYGGGQPQHF. The full variable domain, with the rest looked up from reference TRBV18 and TRBJ1-5, is NAGVMQNPRHLVRRRGQEARLRCSPMKGHSHVYWYRQLPEEGLKFMVYLQKENIIDESGMPKERFSAEFPKEGPSILRIQQVVRGDSAAYFCASSPYGGGQPQHFGDGTRLSIL.